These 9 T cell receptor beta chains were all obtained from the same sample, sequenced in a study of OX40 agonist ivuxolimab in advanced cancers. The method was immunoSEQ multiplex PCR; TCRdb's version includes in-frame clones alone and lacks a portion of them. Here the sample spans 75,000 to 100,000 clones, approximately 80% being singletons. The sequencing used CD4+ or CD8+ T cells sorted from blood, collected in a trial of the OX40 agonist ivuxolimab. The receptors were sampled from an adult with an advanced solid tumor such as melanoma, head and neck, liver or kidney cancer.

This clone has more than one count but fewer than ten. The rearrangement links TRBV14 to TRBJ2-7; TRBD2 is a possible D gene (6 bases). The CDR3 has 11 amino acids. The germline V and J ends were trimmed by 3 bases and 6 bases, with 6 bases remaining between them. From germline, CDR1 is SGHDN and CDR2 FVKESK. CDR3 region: CASSHGGEQYF. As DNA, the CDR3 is TGTGCCAGCAGCCACGGGGGCGAGCAGTACTTC.

The CDR3 loop reads CAISPGTGGQVETQYF. The CDR3 nucleotides read TGTGCCATCAGTCCAGGGACTGGGGGGCAAGTGGAGACCCAGTACTTC. The V gene is TRBV10-3, the J gene TRBJ2-5; D might be TRBD1 or TRBD2, each matching 6 bases. Germline values: CDR1 ENHRY, CDR2 SYGVKD. The germline V and J ends were trimmed by 5 bases and 5 bases, with 21 bases remaining between them. The CDR3 contains 16 residues.

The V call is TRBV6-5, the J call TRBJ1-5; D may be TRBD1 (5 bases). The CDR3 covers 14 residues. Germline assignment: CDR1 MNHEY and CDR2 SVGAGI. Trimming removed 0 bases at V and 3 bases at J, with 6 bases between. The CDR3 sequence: CASSYSGLNQPQHF. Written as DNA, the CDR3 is TGTGCCAGCAGTTACTCGGGGCTCAATCAGCCCCAGCATTTT.

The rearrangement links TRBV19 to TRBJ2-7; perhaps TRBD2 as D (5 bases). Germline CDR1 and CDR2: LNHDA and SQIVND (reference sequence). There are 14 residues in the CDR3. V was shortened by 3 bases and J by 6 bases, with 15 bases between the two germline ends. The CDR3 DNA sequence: TGTGCCAGTAGTATTGCGGACCCGGGGTTCGAGCAGTACTTC. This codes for CASSIADPGFEQYF.

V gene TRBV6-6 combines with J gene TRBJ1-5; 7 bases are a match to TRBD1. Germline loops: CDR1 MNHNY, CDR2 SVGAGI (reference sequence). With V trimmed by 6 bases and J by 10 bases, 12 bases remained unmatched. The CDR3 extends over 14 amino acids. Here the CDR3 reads CASRIQGNFLPQHF. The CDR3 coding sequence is TGTGCCAGCAGGATACAGGGGAACTTTTTACCCCAGCATTTT.

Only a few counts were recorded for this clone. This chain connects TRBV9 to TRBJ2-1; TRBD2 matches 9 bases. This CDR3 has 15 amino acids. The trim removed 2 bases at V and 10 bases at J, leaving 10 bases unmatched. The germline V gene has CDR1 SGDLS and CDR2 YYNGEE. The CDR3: CASSVNSGSSEEQFF. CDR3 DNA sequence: TGTGCCAGCAGCGTTAATAGCGGGAGTTCTGAAGAGCAGTTCTTC.

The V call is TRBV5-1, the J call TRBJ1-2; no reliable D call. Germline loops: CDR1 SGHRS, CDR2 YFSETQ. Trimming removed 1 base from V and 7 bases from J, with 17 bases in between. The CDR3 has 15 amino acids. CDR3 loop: CASSLFLDAMAGYTF. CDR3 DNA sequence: TGCGCCAGCAGCTTGTTTCTGGATGCTATGGCTGGCTACACCTTC.

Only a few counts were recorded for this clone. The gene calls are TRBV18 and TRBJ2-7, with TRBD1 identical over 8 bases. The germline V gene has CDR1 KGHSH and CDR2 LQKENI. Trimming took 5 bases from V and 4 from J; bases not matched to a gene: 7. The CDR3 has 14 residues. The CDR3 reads CASSADRGGYEQYF. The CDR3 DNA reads TGTGCCAGCTCAGCCGACAGGGGAGGATACGAGCAGTACTTC.

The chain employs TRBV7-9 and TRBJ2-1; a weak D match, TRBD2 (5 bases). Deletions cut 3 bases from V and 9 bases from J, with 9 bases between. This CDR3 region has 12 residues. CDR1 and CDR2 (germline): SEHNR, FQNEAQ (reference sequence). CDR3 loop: CASSLRAVEQFF. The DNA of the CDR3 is TGTGCCAGCAGCTTGAGGGCGGTTGAGCAGTTCTTC.